This is a list of T cell receptor beta chains from one sample in a study of T cell changes during pregnancy in multiple sclerosis. Measured with immunoSEQ multiplex PCR; TCRdb has only the in-frame clones, and not every one. The table includes tens of thousands of clones, approximately 90% detected once. The sequences come from CD8+ T cells from peripheral blood mononuclear cells, collected in the third trimester of pregnancy. The receptors shown here come from a female donor with multiple sclerosis, enrolled in a pregnancy study. Each CDR3 is given with its conserved first and last residue. D genes are given only for firm matches. Expanded clones get a size class; other rows say once, few or many, or leave the size out.

j_call: TRBJ2-2
d_call: TRBD1
v_call: TRBV7-8
clone_size: once
cdr3_nt: TGTGCCAGCAGCTCGGGACAGGGAGAGGGCGGGGAGCTGTTTTTT
cdr3_aa: CASSSGQGEGGELFF

j_call: TRBJ1-2
d_call: TRBD1
v_call: TRBV28
clone_size: .
cdr3_nt: TGTGCCAGCAGAGGACAGGGCGCCTATGGCTACACCTTC
cdr3_aa: CASRGQGAYGYTF

j_call: TRBJ2-2
d_call: TRBD2
v_call: TRBV5-6
clone_size: .
cdr3_nt: TGTGCCAGCAGTCTCGGACTAGCGGGAGTCACCGGGGAGCTGTTTTTT
cdr3_aa: CASSLGLAGVTGELFF

j_call: TRBJ2-2
d_call: TRBD1
v_call: TRBV11-2
clone_size: once
cdr3_nt: TGTGCCAGCAGCGTAGGACAGGCCAACACCGGGGAGCTGTTTTTT
cdr3_aa: CASSVGQANTGELFF

j_call: TRBJ2-7
d_call: TRBD1
v_call: TRBV27
clone_size: .
cdr3_nt: TGTGCCAGCAGCTCCCTCGTGGGAGACAGGGGCGACGAGCAGTACTTC
cdr3_aa: CASSSLVGDRGDEQYF

j_call: TRBJ2-2
d_call: TRBD1
v_call: TRBV7-3
clone_size: .
cdr3_nt: TGTGCCAGCAGCTTAGTAGGACAGGGGGACACCGGGGAGCTGTTTTTT
cdr3_aa: CASSLVGQGDTGELFF

j_call: TRBJ1-1
d_call: TRBD1
v_call: TRBV13
clone_size: .
cdr3_nt: TGTGCCAGCAGCTTAGCCCCAGGGGGAGTTGAAGCTTTCTTT
cdr3_aa: CASSLAPGGVEAFF

j_call: TRBJ2-7
d_call: .
v_call: TRBV4-3
clone_size: .
cdr3_nt: TGCGCCAGCAGCCAAGATTTTGACAGATACTACGAGCAGTACTTC
cdr3_aa: CASSQDFDRYYEQYF

j_call: TRBJ1-1
d_call: .
v_call: TRBV19
clone_size: .
cdr3_nt: TGTGCCAGTCAAGACAGGCCGGAGAACACTGAAGCTTTCTTT
cdr3_aa: CASQDRPENTEAFF

j_call: TRBJ2-3
d_call: TRBD2
v_call: TRBV6-4
clone_size: .
cdr3_nt: TGTGCCAGCATAGGACTAGCGGGAGGAAATAGCACAGATACGCAGTATTTT
cdr3_aa: CASIGLAGGNSTDTQYF

j_call: TRBJ1-6
d_call: .
v_call: TRBV5-1
clone_size: .
cdr3_nt: TGCGCCAGCAGCTTAGGGGTTTCACCCCTCCACTTT
cdr3_aa: CASSLGVSPLHF

j_call: TRBJ2-1
d_call: TRBD2
v_call: TRBV6-1
clone_size: .
cdr3_nt: TGTGCCACCAGAGAACCCGGTAGCGGGAGGACCTACAATGAGCAGTTCTTC
cdr3_aa: CATREPGSGRTYNEQFF

j_call: TRBJ2-7
d_call: .
v_call: TRBV19
clone_size: .
cdr3_nt: TGTGCCACCATGGGCCAACCTCACTACGAGCAGTACTTC
cdr3_aa: CATMGQPHYEQYF

j_call: TRBJ2-1
d_call: .
v_call: TRBV28
clone_size: .
cdr3_nt: TGTGCCAGCAGTTTAAATCTTAGGGGGAGTGATGGTAATGAGCAGTTCTTC
cdr3_aa: CASSLNLRGSDGNEQFF

j_call: TRBJ1-2
d_call: .
v_call: TRBV27
clone_size: .
cdr3_nt: TGTGCCAGCACCCATGACCCAGGGTACAACTATGGCTACACCTTC
cdr3_aa: CASTHDPGYNYGYTF

j_call: TRBJ2-3
d_call: .
v_call: TRBV5-1
clone_size: .
cdr3_nt: TGCGCCAGCAGCTCCTCTAGCGTCCGAACAGATACGCAGTATTTT
cdr3_aa: CASSSSSVRTDTQYF

j_call: TRBJ2-3
d_call: .
v_call: TRBV7-6
clone_size: .
cdr3_nt: TGTGCCAGCAGCTCCCTTGGGCCAGATACGCAGTATTTT
cdr3_aa: CASSSLGPDTQYF

j_call: TRBJ1-2
d_call: .
v_call: TRBV4-3
clone_size: .
cdr3_nt: TGCGCCAGCAGCCAAGATTCGGCAGGCTACCTCTATGGCTACACCTTC
cdr3_aa: CASSQDSAGYLYGYTF

j_call: TRBJ2-1
d_call: .
v_call: TRBV5-1
clone_size: medium-sized
cdr3_nt: TGCGCCAGCAGCTTGACTAACGTTGAGCAGTTCTTC
cdr3_aa: CASSLTNVEQFF

j_call: TRBJ1-1
d_call: .
v_call: TRBV27
clone_size: .
cdr3_nt: TGTGCCAGCAGTTTAGCAGGGGAAGGAGCTGAAGCTTTCTTT
cdr3_aa: CASSLAGEGAEAFF

j_call: TRBJ2-7
d_call: .
v_call: TRBV2
clone_size: .
cdr3_nt: TGTGCCAGGGGAGCGGGTCTAGCCGAAGGAGGCGAGCAGTACTTC
cdr3_aa: CARGAGLAEGGEQYF

j_call: TRBJ2-6
d_call: TRBD2
v_call: TRBV2
clone_size: few
cdr3_nt: TGTGCCAGCAGGGGGGGGACTGGGACTGGGGCCAACGTCCTGACTTTC
cdr3_aa: CASRGGTGTGANVLTF

j_call: TRBJ2-7
d_call: .
v_call: TRBV21-1
clone_size: .
cdr3_nt: TGTGCCCGATGCCTGACACGAACCTACGAGCAGTACTTC
cdr3_aa: CARCLTRTYEQYF

j_call: TRBJ2-2
d_call: .
v_call: TRBV19
clone_size: .
cdr3_nt: TGTGCCAGTAGTATAGATCTCGAGACAGTAAACACCGGGGAGCTGTTTTTT
cdr3_aa: CASSIDLETVNTGELFF

j_call: TRBJ1-2
d_call: TRBD1
v_call: TRBV29-1
clone_size: .
cdr3_nt: TGCAGCGTTGAAGATCAGGAGACAGGGCCGTCCTATGGCTACACCTTC
cdr3_aa: CSVEDQETGPSYGYTF

j_call: TRBJ2-1
d_call: TRBD2
v_call: TRBV7-3
clone_size: .
cdr3_nt: TGTGCCAGCAGCCGAGGACTAGCGGGAGCGAATGAGCAGTTCTTC
cdr3_aa: CASSRGLAGANEQFF

j_call: TRBJ2-7
d_call: .
v_call: TRBV20-1
clone_size: .
cdr3_nt: TGCAGTGCTAGCGACAGCTACGAGCAGTACTTC
cdr3_aa: CSASDSYEQYF

j_call: TRBJ1-5
d_call: .
v_call: TRBV19
clone_size: .
cdr3_nt: TGTGCCAGTAGCCCAGGCTGGGATCAGCCCCAGCATTTT
cdr3_aa: CASSPGWDQPQHF

j_call: TRBJ2-1
d_call: TRBD1
v_call: TRBV27
clone_size: .
cdr3_nt: TGTGCCAGCAGTTTCTCTGGGGGACAGACCTCCGATGAGCAGTTCTTC
cdr3_aa: CASSFSGGQTSDEQFF

j_call: TRBJ2-1
d_call: .
v_call: TRBV6-5
clone_size: .
cdr3_nt: TGTGCCAGCAGTTACCTAGGGGGTAACAATGAGCAGTTCTTC
cdr3_aa: CASSYLGGNNEQFF

j_call: TRBJ2-1
d_call: TRBD2
v_call: TRBV11-2
clone_size: .
cdr3_nt: TGTGCCAGCAGCTTAGGACTAGCGGGAACCAATGAGCAGTTCTTC
cdr3_aa: CASSLGLAGTNEQFF

j_call: TRBJ2-7
d_call: TRBD1
v_call: TRBV6-1
clone_size: .
cdr3_nt: TGTGCCAGCAGTGAATTTAAGGGACAGTCTGACGAGCAGTACTTC
cdr3_aa: CASSEFKGQSDEQYF

j_call: TRBJ2-2
d_call: TRBD2
v_call: TRBV6-5
clone_size: once
cdr3_nt: TGTGCCAGCAGCCCCGGGACTAGCGTCACCGGGGAGCTGTTTTTT
cdr3_aa: CASSPGTSVTGELFF

j_call: TRBJ1-1
d_call: .
v_call: TRBV6-4
clone_size: .
cdr3_nt: TGTGCCAGCAGTCCCCGAGGGAGCACTGAAGCTTTCTTT
cdr3_aa: CASSPRGSTEAFF

j_call: TRBJ1-4
d_call: .
v_call: TRBV4-1
clone_size: .
cdr3_nt: TGCGCCAGCAGCCAAGAGGTTCAGGGAGCGGGAGCTGAAAAACTGTTTTTT
cdr3_aa: CASSQEVQGAGAEKLFF

j_call: TRBJ1-1
d_call: .
v_call: TRBV19
clone_size: .
cdr3_nt: TGTGCCAGTAGCCCGGTGTCGCGGCCTGAAGCTTTCTTT
cdr3_aa: CASSPVSRPEAFF

j_call: TRBJ1-2
d_call: .
v_call: TRBV2
clone_size: .
cdr3_nt: TGTGCCAGCAGGAGTACAGGGCCCAACTATGGCTACACCTTC
cdr3_aa: CASRSTGPNYGYTF

j_call: TRBJ2-1
d_call: TRBD2
v_call: TRBV25-1
clone_size: .
cdr3_nt: TGTGCCAGCCCTCATAGGGGACTAGCGGGTTGTCGGCAGTTCTTC
cdr3_aa: CASPHRGLAGCRQFF

j_call: TRBJ2-1
d_call: .
v_call: TRBV18
clone_size: .
cdr3_nt: TGTGCCAGCCCACCGGGACATACTTCCATCAGCTCCGTCGCCCCCAGTTACAATGAGCAGTTCTTC
cdr3_aa: CASPPGHTSISSVAPSYNEQFF

j_call: TRBJ2-7
d_call: TRBD1
v_call: TRBV9
clone_size: .
cdr3_nt: TGTGCCAGCAGCGTTACAGGGGGCGAGCAGTACTTC
cdr3_aa: CASSVTGGEQYF